This TCR beta chain was found in a study of blood T cell repertoires in COVID-19. Study-wide context: The origin of the acute and convalescent COVID-19 samples was the United States, Italy and Spain. From T cells, B-cell-depleted T cells, or PBMCs came the material, which was cDNA or gDNA.

Per the original data handling: Estimates of nucleated cell counts were drawn from the amplification of reference gene primers. The repertoire was sequenced with immunoSEQ multiplex PCR; TCRdb's copy has only in-frame clones and lacks some. V, J and clone size derive from that table, while D and trimming were established from the DNA sequence. The sample yields under 65,000 clones, roughly 90% seen once. The origin of this receptor is an elderly woman with COVID-19, enrolled during active disease. The source material was peripheral blood.

The CDR3 nucleotides are TGTGCCAGCAGGCGGGACAGGAGGTATTCACCCCTCCACTTT. This codes for CASRRDRRYSPLHF. This sequence joins TRBV7-2 and TRBJ1-6; TRBD1 agrees at 8 bases. The V segment lost 6 bases and the J segment 8 bases; nucleotides outside the gene matches: 6. CDR1 SGHTA and CDR2 FQGNSA come from the germline V gene. The CDR3 has 14 amino acids.